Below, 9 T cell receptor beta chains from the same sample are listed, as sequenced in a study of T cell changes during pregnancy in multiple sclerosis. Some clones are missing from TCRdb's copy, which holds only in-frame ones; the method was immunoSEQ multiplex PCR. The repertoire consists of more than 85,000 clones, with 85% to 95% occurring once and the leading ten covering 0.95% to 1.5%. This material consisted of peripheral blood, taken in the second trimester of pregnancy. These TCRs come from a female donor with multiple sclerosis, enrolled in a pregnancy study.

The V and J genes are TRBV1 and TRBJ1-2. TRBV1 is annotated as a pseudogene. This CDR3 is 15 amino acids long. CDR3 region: CTSSQDMGGRDGYTF. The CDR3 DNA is TGCACCAGCAGCCAAGATATGGGGGGGCGAGATGGCTACACCTTC.

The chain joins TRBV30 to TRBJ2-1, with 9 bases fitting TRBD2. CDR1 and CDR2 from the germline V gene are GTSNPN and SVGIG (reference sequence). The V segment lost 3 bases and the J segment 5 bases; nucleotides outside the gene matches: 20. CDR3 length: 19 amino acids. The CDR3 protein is CAWSPGLAARHGRDNEQFF. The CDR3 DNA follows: TGTGCCTGGAGCCCGGGACTAGCAGCTAGACACGGGCGAGACAATGAGCAGTTCTTC. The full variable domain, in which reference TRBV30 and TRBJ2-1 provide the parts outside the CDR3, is SQTIHQWPATLVQPVGSPLSLECTVEGTSNPNLYWYRQAAGRGLQLLFYSVGIGQISSEVPQNLSASRPQDRQFILSSKKLLLSDSGFYLCAWSPGLAARHGRDNEQFFGPGTRLTVL.

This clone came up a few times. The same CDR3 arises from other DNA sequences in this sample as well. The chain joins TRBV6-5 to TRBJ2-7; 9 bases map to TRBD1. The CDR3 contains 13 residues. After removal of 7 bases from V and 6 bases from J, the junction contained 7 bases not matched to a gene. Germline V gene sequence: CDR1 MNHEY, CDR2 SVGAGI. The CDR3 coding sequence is TGTGCCAGCACCGAGGACAGGGGTGCCGAGCAGTACTTC. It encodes CASTEDRGAEQYF.

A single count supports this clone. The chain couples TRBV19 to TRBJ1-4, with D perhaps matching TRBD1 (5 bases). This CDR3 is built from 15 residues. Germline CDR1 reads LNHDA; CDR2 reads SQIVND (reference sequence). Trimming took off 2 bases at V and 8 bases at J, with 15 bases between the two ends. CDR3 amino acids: CASSITAGPVEKLFF. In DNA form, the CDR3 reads TGTGCCAGTAGTATAACGGCAGGGCCGGTCGAAAAACTGTTTTTT.

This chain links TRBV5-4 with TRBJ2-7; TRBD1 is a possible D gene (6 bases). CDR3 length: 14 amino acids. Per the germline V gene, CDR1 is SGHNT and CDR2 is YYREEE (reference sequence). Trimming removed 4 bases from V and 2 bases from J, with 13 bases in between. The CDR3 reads CASSPGTFPYEQYF. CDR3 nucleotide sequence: TGTGCCAGCAGCCCCGGGACATTTCCCTACGAGCAGTACTTC.

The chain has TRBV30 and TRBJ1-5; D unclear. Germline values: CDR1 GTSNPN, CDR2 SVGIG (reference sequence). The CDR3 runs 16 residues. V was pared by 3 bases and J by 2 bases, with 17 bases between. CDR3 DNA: TGTGCCTGGAGAATCGGGGTCCCAGATGGCAATCAGCCCCAGCATTTT. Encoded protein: CAWRIGVPDGNQPQHF.

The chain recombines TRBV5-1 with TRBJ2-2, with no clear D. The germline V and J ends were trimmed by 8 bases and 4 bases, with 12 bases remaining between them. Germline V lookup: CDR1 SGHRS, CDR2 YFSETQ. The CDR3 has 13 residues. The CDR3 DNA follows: TGCGCCAGTCAGCCGACAACCACCGGGGAGCTGTTTTTT. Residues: CASQPTTTGELFF.

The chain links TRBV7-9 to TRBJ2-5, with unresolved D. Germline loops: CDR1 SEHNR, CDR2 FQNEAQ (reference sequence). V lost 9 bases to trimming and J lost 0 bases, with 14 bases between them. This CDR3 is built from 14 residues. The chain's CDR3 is CASVPTEYQETQYF. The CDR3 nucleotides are TGTGCCAGTGTCCCGACTGAGTACCAAGAGACCCAGTACTTC. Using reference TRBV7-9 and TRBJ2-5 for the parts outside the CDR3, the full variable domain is DTGVSQNPRHKITKRGQNVTFRCDPISEHNRLYWYRQTLGQGPEFLTYFQNEAQLEKSRLLSDRFSAERPKGSFSTLEIQRTEQGDSAMYLCASVPTEYQETQYFGPGTRLLVL.

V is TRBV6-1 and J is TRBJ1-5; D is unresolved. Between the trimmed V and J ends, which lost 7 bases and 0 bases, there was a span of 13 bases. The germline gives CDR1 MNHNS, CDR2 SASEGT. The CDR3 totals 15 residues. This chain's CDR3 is CASNTRGVSNQPQHF. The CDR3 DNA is TGTGCCAGCAATACCCGAGGTGTTAGCAATCAGCCCCAGCATTTT.